This TCR beta chain was captured in a study of control samples from healthy donors and cancer patients. Some clones are missing from TCRdb's copy, which holds only in-frame ones; the method was immunoSEQ multiplex PCR. The top ten clones hold more than 5% of a sample with some 80,000 clones, around 92% of them seen once. The sample comprised blood. This TCR derives from a woman aged 55-70 years in good health.

For the CDR3, the DNA is TGTGCCAGCTTGCGGGCACCTAATGAAAAACTGTTTTTT. It encodes CASLRAPNEKLFF. The V call is TRBV28, the J call TRBJ1-4; D is uncertain. This CDR3 comprises 13 residues. Germline V lookup: CDR1 MDHEN, CDR2 SYDVKM. V dropped 8 bases and J dropped 3 bases, with 10 bases sitting between them.